These T cell receptor beta chains were read from a single sample in a study of blood T cell repertoires in COVID-19. Assay used: immunoSEQ multiplex PCR; TCRdb lists only in-frame clones, some missing. The sample shows under 300,000 clones, 88% of them seen only once. The sequencing sample was made of peripheral blood. These receptors were obtained from a woman between 40 and 50 years old who had recovered from COVID-19. The CDR3 runs from the conserved cysteine through the conserved F or W. The D gene is left open where the match is weak. The size of a clone is reported for some rows only, either as once, few or many, or as a class for expanded clones.

TRBV30	13	TRBJ2-7	.	.	TGTGCCTGGAGTGTACCGGACACGTACGAGCAGTACTTC	CAWSVPDTYEQYF
TRBV29-1	14	TRBJ1-4	.	.	TGCAGCGTTGAAGATGGTCAGGGGAACGAAAAACTGTTTTTT	CSVEDGQGNEKLFF
TRBV9	13	TRBJ1-1	TRBD1	.	TGTGCCAGCGGAAGGGGGCTGAACACTGAAGCTTTCTTT	CASGRGLNTEAFF
TRBV7-2	18	TRBJ2-7	TRBD2	.	TGTGCCAGCAGCGAAACCGGGACTAGCGGGCCCACTTCCTACGAGCAGTACTTC	CASSETGTSGPTSYEQYF
TRBV7-8	16	TRBJ1-5	.	.	TGTGCCAGCAGCTTACTCGGAGGGCAGGGCAATCAGCCCCAGCATTTT	CASSLLGGQGNQPQHF
TRBV4-1	14	TRBJ2-1	TRBD2	.	TGCGCCAGCAGCCAAACTTGGGGGGGAGATGAGCAGTTCTTC	CASSQTWGGDEQFF
TRBV4-3	17	TRBJ1-6	.	many	TGCGCCAGCAGCCAAGCATTACAGACAGGTGCTAATTCACCCCTCCACTTT	CASSQALQTGANSPLHF
TRBV28	13	TRBJ2-2	.	.	TGTGCCAGCAGTTTGGTAGTCCCCGGGGAGCTGTTTTTT	CASSLVVPGELFF
TRBV4-2	15	TRBJ1-2	TRBD1	.	TGTGCCAGCAGCAGACAGACAGGGACTAACTATGGCTACACCTTC	CASSRQTGTNYGYTF
TRBV7-2	14	TRBJ1-1	.	.	TGTGCCAGCAGCTCAGGACAGTTACTCACTGAAGCTTTCTTT	CASSSGQLLTEAFF
TRBV5-1	15	TRBJ2-2	TRBD1	.	TGCGCCAGCAGGATGGACAGGGGCGCCACCGGGGAGCTGTTTTTT	CASRMDRGATGELFF
TRBV28	14	TRBJ1-6	TRBD1	once	TGTGCCAGCAGAGCCGGGACAGTCAATTCACCCCTCCACTTT	CASRAGTVNSPLHF
TRBV19	15	TRBJ1-2	TRBD1	few	TGTGCCAGTAGTACGACAGGGGGAAATGGCTATGGCTACACCTTC	CASSTTGGNGYGYTF
TRBV20-1	13	TRBJ1-2	.	once	TGCAGTGCTAGTCTCACAGCTAACTATGGCTACACCTTC	CSASLTANYGYTF
TRBV19	13	TRBJ1-3	.	.	TGTGCCAGCCAACAGGGCTTTGGAAACACCATATATTTT	CASQQGFGNTIYF
TRBV6-6	15	TRBJ1-4	.	.	TGTGCCAGCAGTTACCAAGGGACACCAGAGGGTGGACTGTTTTTT	CASSYQGTPEGGLFF
TRBV24-1	19	TRBJ2-3	TRBD2	.	TGTGCCACCAGTGATTCTAGCGGGGGGCTCCGTCATTCAAGGGATACGCAGTATTTT	CATSDSSGGLRHSRDTQYF
TRBV24-1	13	TRBJ2-7	TRBD2	.	TGTGCCTCCCAGGCAGCGGGAGGCTATGAGCAGTACTTC	CASQAAGGYEQYF
TRBV4-3	15	TRBJ2-7	.	.	TGCGCCAGCAGCCATGAGATCGAAAGGGAGTACGAGCAGTACTTC	CASSHEIEREYEQYF
TRBV24-1	12	TRBJ1-2	.	.	TGTGCCACCTCGGCGGCCGGGAATGGCTACACCTTC	CATSAAGNGYTF
TRBV5-6	16	TRBJ2-3	TRBD2	.	TGTGCCAGCAGCTTGGGCTTCCAGGGACTAGCAGATACGCAGTATTTT	CASSLGFQGLADTQYF
TRBV2	14	TRBJ1-3	.	few	TGTGCCAGCAGTCAACAGGGTTTAGGAAACACCATATATTTT	CASSQQGLGNTIYF
TRBV20-1	14	TRBJ2-7	TRBD1	.	TGCAGTGCTAGTAAGGGGACAGGGACCTACGAGCAGTACTTC	CSASKGTGTYEQYF
TRBV7-9	14	TRBJ2-1	TRBD1	.	TGTGCCAGCAGCCTGGGACAGGGGGCGCTTCACCAGTTCTTC	CASSLGQGALHQFF
TRBV30	13	TRBJ2-7	.	.	TGTGCCTGGAGTGGCGGCGCCGGCTACGAGCAGTACTTC	CAWSGGAGYEQYF
TRBV28	16	TRBJ2-3	TRBD2	.	TGTGCCAGCGGACTAGCGGGGGGGCCCTCCACAGATACGCAGTATTTT	CASGLAGGPSTDTQYF
TRBV12-5	17	TRBJ2-1	TRBD2	once	TGTGCTAGTGGTTTCTCCGGGACTAGCGGGGGGTACAATGAGCAGTTCTTC	CASGFSGTSGGYNEQFF
TRBV7-3	16	TRBJ2-2	TRBD2	.	TGTGCCAGCAGCTTAATAGCGGGGGCGAACACCGGGGAGCTGTTTTTT	CASSLIAGANTGELFF
TRBV20-1	15	TRBJ2-5	.	.	TGCAGTGCTAGTCCACCCGCACAGGGTCAAGAGACCCAGTACTTC	CSASPPAQGQETQYF